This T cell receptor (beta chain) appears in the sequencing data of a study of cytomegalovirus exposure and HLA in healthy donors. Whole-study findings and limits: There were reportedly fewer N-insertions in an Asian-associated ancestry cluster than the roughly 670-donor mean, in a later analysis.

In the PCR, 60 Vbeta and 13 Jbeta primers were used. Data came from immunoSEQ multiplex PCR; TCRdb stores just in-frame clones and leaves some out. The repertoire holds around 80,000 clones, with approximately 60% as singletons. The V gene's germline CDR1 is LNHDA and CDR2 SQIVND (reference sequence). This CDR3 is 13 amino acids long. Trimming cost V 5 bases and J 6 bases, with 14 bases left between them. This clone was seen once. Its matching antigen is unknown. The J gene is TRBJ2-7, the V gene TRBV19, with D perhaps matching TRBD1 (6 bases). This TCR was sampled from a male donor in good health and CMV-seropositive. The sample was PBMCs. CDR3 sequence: CASSSQGSGEQYF. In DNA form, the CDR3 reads TGTGCCAGTAGTTCACAGGGATCCGGCGAGCAGTACTTC.